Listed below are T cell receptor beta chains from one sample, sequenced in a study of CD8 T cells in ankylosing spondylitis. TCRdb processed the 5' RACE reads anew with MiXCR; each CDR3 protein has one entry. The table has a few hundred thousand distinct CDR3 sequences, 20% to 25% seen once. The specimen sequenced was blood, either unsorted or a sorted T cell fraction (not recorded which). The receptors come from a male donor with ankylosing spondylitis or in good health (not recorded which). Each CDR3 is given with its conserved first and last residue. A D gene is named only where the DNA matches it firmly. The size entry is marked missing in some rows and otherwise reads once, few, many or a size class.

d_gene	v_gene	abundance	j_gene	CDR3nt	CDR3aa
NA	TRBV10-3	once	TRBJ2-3	TGTGCCATCAGCTCAGGGGAAACCACCCGATTTGGCACAGATACGCAGTATTTT	CAISSGETTRFGTDTQYF
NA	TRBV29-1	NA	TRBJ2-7	TGCAGCGTTCGGGCACGTGCCTACGAGCAGTACTTC	CSVRARAYEQYF
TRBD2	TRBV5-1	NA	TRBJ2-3	TGCGCCAGCAGTCTCGGGGACCGGCTAGCGGGGGCCCGGACTAGCACAGATACGCAGTATTTT	CASSLGDRLAGARTSTDTQYF
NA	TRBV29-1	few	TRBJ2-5	TGCAGCGTTCGGGGCCGGGGAGAGACCCAGTACTTC	CSVRGRGETQYF
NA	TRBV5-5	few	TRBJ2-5	TGTGCCAGCGCAGACACAGGGCCAGTGGAGACCCAGTACTTC	CASADTGPVETQYF
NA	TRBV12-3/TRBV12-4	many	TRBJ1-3	TGTGCCAGCAGCGATGGAAACACCATATATTTT	CASSDGNTIYF
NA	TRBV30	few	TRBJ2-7	TGTGCCTGGGATCCCCGGCCGCATTCCTACGAGCAGTACTTC	CAWDPRPHSYEQYF
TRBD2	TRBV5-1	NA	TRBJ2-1	TGCGCCAGCAGCACCGGCCCGGGACTAGCGGGGGACGAGCAGTTCTTC	CASSTGPGLAGDEQFF
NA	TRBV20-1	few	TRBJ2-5	TGCAGTGCTAGAGATTGGGGGGAGACCCAGTACTTC	CSARDWGETQYF
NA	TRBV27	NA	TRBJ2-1	TGTGCCAGCATCGGCAGGGGGGATGAGCAGTTCTTC	CASIGRGDEQFF
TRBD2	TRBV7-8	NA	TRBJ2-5	TGTGCCAGCAGCTTAGATCTCAGCGGGGGGGCCCGAGAGACCCAGTACTTC	CASSLDLSGGARETQYF
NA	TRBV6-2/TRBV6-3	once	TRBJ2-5	TGTGCCAGCAGAGCTCCGGGTGTGAGGGAGGAAGAGACCCAGTACTTC	CASRAPGVREEETQYF
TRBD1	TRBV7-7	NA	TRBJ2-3	TGTGCCAGCAGCTTAGAGCAGGGGGCAGATACGCAGTATTTT	CASSLEQGADTQYF
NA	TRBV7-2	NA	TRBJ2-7	TGTGCCAGCAGCTTAAGACAGACTCCGTTTGAGCAGTACTTC	CASSLRQTPFEQYF
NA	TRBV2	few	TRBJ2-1	TGTGCCAGCAGGGACGGCGCCTACAATGAGCAGTTCTTC	CASRDGAYNEQFF
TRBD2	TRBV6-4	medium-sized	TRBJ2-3	TGTGCCAGCAGTGCCCTAGCGGGGGGGTCCGAAGATACGCAGTATTTT	CASSALAGGSEDTQYF
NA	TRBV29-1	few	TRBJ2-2	TGCAGCGTTGAAAGGGCTTACACCGGGGAGCTGTTTTTT	CSVERAYTGELFF
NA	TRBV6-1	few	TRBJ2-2	TGTGCCAGCAGCCTACCACAGGGAGGCACCGGGGAGCTGTTTTTT	CASSLPQGGTGELFF
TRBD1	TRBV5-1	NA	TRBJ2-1	TGCGCCAGCAGCACCCGAGGTCAGGGGGACTACAATGAGCAGTTCTTC	CASSTRGQGDYNEQFF
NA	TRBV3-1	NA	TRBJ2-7	TGTGCCTGCAGCCAAGATCTTGCCAGCTCCTACGAGCAGTACTTC	CACSQDLASSYEQYF
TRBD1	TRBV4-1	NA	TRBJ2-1	TGCGCCAGCAGCCCACATAGCGGACAGGGTACCACTGAGCAGTTCTTC	CASSPHSGQGTTEQFF
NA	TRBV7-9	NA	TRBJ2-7	TGTGCCAGCAGCTTAAGGTTGGATTCCAACTACGAGCAGTACTTC	CASSLRLDSNYEQYF
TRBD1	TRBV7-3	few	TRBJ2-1	TGTGCCAGCAGCTCCCCAGGACAGGGGTTCAATGAGCAGTTCTTC	CASSSPGQGFNEQFF
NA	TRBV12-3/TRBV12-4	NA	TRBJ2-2	TGTGCCAGCAGTTTTGCAGGGGCCGATGGGACCGGGGAGCTGTTTTTT	CASSFAGADGTGELFF
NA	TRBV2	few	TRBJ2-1	TGTGCCAGCCTGGGATTCTACAATGAGCAGTTCTTC	CASLGFYNEQFF
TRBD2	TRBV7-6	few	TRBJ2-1	TGTGCCAGCAGCTTCGGGACTAGCGGGGGCGATGAGCAGTTCTTC	CASSFGTSGGDEQFF
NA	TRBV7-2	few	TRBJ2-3	TGTGCCAGCAGCTTCACCTGGGACGTGTTGGATACGCAGTATTTT	CASSFTWDVLDTQYF
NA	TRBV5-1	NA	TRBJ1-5	TGCGCCAGCAGCTTGGCCTGGGGGCAGCCCCAGCATTTT	CASSLAWGQPQHF
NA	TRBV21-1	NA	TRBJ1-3	TGTGCCAGCAGCAGGCCGGTACCCTCTGGAAACACCATATATTTT	CASSRPVPSGNTIYF
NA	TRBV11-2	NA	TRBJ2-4	TGTGCCAGCAGCTTAGAGTGGGAAAACATTCAGTACTTC	CASSLEWENIQYF
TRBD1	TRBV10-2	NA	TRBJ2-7	TGCGCCAGCAGTGAAGGGACAGGGGGCTTCGAGCAGTACTTC	CASSEGTGGFEQYF
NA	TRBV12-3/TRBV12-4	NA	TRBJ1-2	TGTGCCAGCAGTTTCTCGGAAACCCCTTACTATGGCTACACCTTC	CASSFSETPYYGYTF
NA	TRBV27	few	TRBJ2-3	TGTGCCAGCAGTCAAACCCGAGGGAGTACAGATACGCAGTATTTT	CASSQTRGSTDTQYF
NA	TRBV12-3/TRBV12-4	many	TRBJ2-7	TGTGCCAGCAGTTTTGGGAGGTACGAGCAGTACTTC	CASSFGRYEQYF
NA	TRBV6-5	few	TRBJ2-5	TGTGCCAGCAGTTACAGACACAGCCAAGAGACCCAGTACTTC	CASSYRHSQETQYF
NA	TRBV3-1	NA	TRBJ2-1	TGTGCCAGCAGCCAAGAAGGTTCGAGAGACAATGAGCAGTTCTTC	CASSQEGSRDNEQFF
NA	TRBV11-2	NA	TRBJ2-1	TGTGCCAGCAGCTTAGGGGAGGATTTTATTCGCTCCTACAATGAGCAGTTCTTC	CASSLGEDFIRSYNEQFF
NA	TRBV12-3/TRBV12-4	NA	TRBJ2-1	TGTGCCAGCAGTAAAGGGGCCTCCCCCTACAATGAGCAGTTCTTC	CASSKGASPYNEQFF
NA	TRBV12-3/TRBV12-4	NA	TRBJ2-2	TGTGCCAGCAGTTTTACCCCGGCCGGGGAGCTGTTTTTT	CASSFTPAGELFF
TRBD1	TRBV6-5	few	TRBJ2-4	TGTGCCAGCAGTTCTGGGACAGGGGGAGCCAAAAACATTCAGTACTTC	CASSSGTGGAKNIQYF
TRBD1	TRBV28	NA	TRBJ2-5	TGTGCCAGCAGGGGCACAGGGGCTGAGACCCAGTACTTC	CASRGTGAETQYF
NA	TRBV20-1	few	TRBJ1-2	TGCAGTGCTAGTCACCCAGGGATGTGGGGGGCCTATGGCTACACCTTC	CSASHPGMWGAYGYTF